This T cell receptor (beta chain) was sequenced in a study of cytomegalovirus exposure and HLA in healthy donors. Trimming cost V 9 bases and J 1 base; bases outside gene matches: 5. The germline CDR1 and CDR2 sequences are LNHDA and SQIVND (reference sequence). This CDR3 contains 13 residues. Of note for this clone: Its antigen remains unknown.

Study-wide results and limits: With later analysis, a missense DCLRE1C variant became linked to TCR beta V- and J-gene trimming.

13 Jbeta primers and 60 Vbeta primers were used for the PCR. TCRdb's table, derived via immunoSEQ multiplex PCR, lists solely in-frame clones and lacks some. The sample holds over 150,000 clones, 65% to 90% seen once. The source is a male donor in good health and CMV-seronegative. Sequencing was done on a sample of PBMCs. The rearrangement links TRBV19 to TRBJ2-7, with 8 positions matching TRBD1. For the CDR3, the DNA is TGTGCCAGCGGGAGACAGGGGTCCTACGAGCAGTACTTC. Encoded protein: CASGRQGSYEQYF.